This record looks at one TCR beta chain sequence and its context. What it binds is unknown. The data belong to a study of T cell repertoires in cytomegalovirus infection. Turning to the study itself: A matching HLA type, together with CMV infection, was signaled by public TCR beta signatures. Study-level points and caveats: HLA-C-restricted CMV-specific TCR beta clonotypes prevailed in the ex vivo response.

TCRdb ran MiXCR on the reads and lists one entry per CDR3 protein. The sample has hundreds of thousands of distinct CDR3 sequences, about 24% seen once. This CDR3 spans 15 amino acids. Germline lookup yields CDR1 MNHNS and CDR2 SASEGT. V gave up 8 bases and J gave up 2 bases; unmatched junction bases: 6. This clonotype was sampled from a human donor in good health (CMV status not recorded). Some clones in this sample may be carry-over from other donors' samples. This rearrangement joins TRBV6-1 to TRBJ2-1; 10 bases fit TRBD1. Sequencing was performed on CD8+ T cells from PBMCs. The CDR3 DNA reads TGTGCCAGCGCTCCCGGGACAGGGGCCTACAATGAGCAGTTCTTC. Its protein product is CASAPGTGAYNEQFF.